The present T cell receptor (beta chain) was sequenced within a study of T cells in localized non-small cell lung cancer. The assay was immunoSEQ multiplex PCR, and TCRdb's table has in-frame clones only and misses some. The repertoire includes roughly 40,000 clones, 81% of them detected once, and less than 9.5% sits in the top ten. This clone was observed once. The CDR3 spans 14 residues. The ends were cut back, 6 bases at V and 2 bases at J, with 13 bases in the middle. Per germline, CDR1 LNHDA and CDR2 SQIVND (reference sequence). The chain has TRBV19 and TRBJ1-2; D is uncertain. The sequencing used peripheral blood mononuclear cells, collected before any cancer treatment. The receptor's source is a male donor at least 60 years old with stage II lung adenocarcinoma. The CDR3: CASRPSGENYGYTF. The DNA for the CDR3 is TGTGCCAGTAGACCCTCTGGGGAGAACTATGGCTACACCTTC.